The sample holds a few counts of the clone carrying this TCR beta chain. This sample is part of a study of human T cells and chemical hapten exposure. Via MiXCR, TCRdb re-called the RACE reads, giving one row per CDR3 protein. The sample has about 180,000 distinct CDR3 sequences, roughly 30% seen once. Described time point: pre-sensitization, week 0. Stated treatment: therapeutic diphenylcyclopropenone sensitization with weekly scalp DPC. The specimen was whole blood, collected in connection with sensitization to the hapten diphenylcyclopropenone (DPC). The sequence came from a woman aged 25 to 39 with alopecia areata. Some clones in this sample may be carry-over from other donors' samples.

CDR3 region: CASSPIAGHGETQYF. CDR3 DNA: TGTGCCAGCAGCCCTATCGCAGGGCACGGAGAGACCCAGTACTTC. This chain links TRBV7-9 with TRBJ2-5; possible D gene TRBD1, 5 bases. With 5 bases removed from V and 4 bases from J, the gap between germline ends came to 17 bases. CDR1 and CDR2 (germline): SEHNR, FQNEAQ (reference sequence). The CDR3 length is 15 residues.